The count of the clone carrying this T cell receptor beta chain is one. The germline V and J ends were trimmed by 4 bases and 5 bases, with 15 bases remaining between them. Germline V gives CDR1 SGHRS, CDR2 YFSETQ. This CDR3 is built from 14 residues. The sample comes from a study of blood T cell repertoires in COVID-19. Produced via immunoSEQ multiplex PCR; TCRdb's table is partial and in-frame only. The sample has more than 200,000 clones; about four fifths are singletons. The study recruited people aged roughly 18 to 89 years across 24 US areas. The sequencing sample was made of PBMCs or T cells enriched from blood (not recorded which). The V call is TRBV5-1, the J call TRBJ1-1, with D maybe TRBD1 (5 bases). This clonotype was sampled from a man aged 60-69 years who had recovered from COVID-19. The CDR3 loop is CASSAYIGGTEAFF. DNA of the CDR3: TGCGCCAGCAGCGCCTACATCGGGGGGACTGAAGCTTTCTTT.